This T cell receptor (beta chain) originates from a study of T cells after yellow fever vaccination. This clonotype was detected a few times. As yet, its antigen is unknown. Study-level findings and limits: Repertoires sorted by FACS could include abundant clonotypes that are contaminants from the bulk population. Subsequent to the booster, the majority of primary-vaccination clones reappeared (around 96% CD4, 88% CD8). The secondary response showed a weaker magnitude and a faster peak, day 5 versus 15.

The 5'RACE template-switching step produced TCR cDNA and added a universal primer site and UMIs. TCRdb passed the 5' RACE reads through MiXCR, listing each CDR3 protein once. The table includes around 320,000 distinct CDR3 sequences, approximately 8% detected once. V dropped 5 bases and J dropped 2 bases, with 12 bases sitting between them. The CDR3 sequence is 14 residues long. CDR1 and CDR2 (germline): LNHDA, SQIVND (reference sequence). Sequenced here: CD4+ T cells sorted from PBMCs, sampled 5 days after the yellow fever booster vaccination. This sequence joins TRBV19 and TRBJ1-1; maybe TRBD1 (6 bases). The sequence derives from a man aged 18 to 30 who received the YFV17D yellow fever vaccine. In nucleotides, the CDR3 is TGTGCCAGTAGTCCGGCCGGGACAAACACTGAAGCTTTCTTT. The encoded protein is CASSPAGTNTEAFF. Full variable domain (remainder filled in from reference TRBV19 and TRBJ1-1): DGGITQSPKYLFRKEGQNVTLSCEQNLNHDAMYWYRQDPGQGLRLIYYSQIVNDFQKGDIAEGYSVSREKKESFPLTVTSAQKNPTAFYLCASSPAGTNTEAFFGQGTRLTVV.